Listed here are 24 T cell receptor beta chains from one sample, sequenced in a study of OX40 agonist ivuxolimab in advanced cancers. The library was obtained by the immunoSEQ multiplex PCR assay. TCRdb obtained this table from immuneACCESS and retained in-frame rearrangements with V and J assigned. These tables miss some clones; where compared with another copy, unresolved V genes account for less than half of the shortfall, and the remainder is unexplained. The sample table holds 30,000 to 40,000 clones, of which approximately 80% were seen once. Approximately 14% of the sample comes from the top ten. Here the sequenced sample was CD4+ or CD8+ T cells sorted from blood, taken in a trial of the OX40 agonist ivuxolimab. The receptors were sampled from an adult with an advanced solid tumor such as melanoma, head and neck, liver or kidney cancer.

In this sample, this clone turned up a few times. The chain uses TRBV28 and TRBJ1-3; D is unresolved. There are 13 residues in the CDR3. V gave up 6 bases and J gave up 2 bases, with 8 bases separating them. Germline CDR1 is MDHEN and CDR2 is SYDVKM. CDR3 loop: CASSYTPGNTIYF. In DNA form, the CDR3 reads TGTGCCAGCAGCTATACTCCTGGAAACACCATATATTTT.

This chain uses TRBV11-2 with TRBJ2-1, with TRBD2 identical over 15 bases. CDR1 and CDR2 from the germline V gene are SGHAT and FQNNGV. The CDR3 has 16 residues. The V gene end was trimmed by 6 bases and the J gene end by 6 bases; junction bases not matched to a gene: 6. The CDR3 nucleotides are TGTGCCAGCAGAAGGACTAGCGGGGGGGCAGGCAATGAGCAGTTCTTC. This encodes CASRRTSGGAGNEQFF.

The V call is TRBV18, the J call TRBJ1-1, with 8 bases fitting TRBD1. The V segment lost 1 base and the J segment 6 bases; nucleotides outside the gene matches: 4. The CDR3 is made up of 14 amino acids. Germline loops: CDR1 KGHSH, CDR2 LQKENI. CDR3 amino acids: CASSPRRGQSEAFF. CDR3 nucleotide sequence: TGTGCCAGCTCACCACGCAGGGGGCAGTCTGAAGCTTTCTTT.

The V call is TRBV19, the J call TRBJ1-3; D gene unclear. V was trimmed by 8 bases and J by 5 bases, leaving 16 bases between them. CDR1 and CDR2 from the germline V gene are LNHDA and SQIVND (reference sequence). This CDR3 spans 14 amino acids. CDR3 amino acids: CASPGSQRRNTIYF. DNA for the CDR3: TGTGCCAGTCCCGGTTCGCAGAGGCGAAACACCATATATTTT.

As concerns this clone: At one boundary the junction diverges from the germline segment, which might be a read error. The V and J genes are TRBV20-1 and TRBJ2-2; 8 bases fit TRBD2. Germline V gives CDR1 DFQATT, CDR2 SNEGSKA (reference sequence). The CDR3 spans 10 residues. CDR3 protein: CREGTGELFF. CDR3 coding DNA: TGTCGGGAGGGCACCGGGGAGCTGTTTTTT.

The chain links TRBV27 to TRBJ1-4, with D unresolved. Trimming removed 10 bases from V and 10 bases from J, with 19 bases in between. CDR3 size: 13 residues. The germline V gene has CDR1 MNHEY and CDR2 SMNVEV (reference sequence). In DNA form, the CDR3 reads TGTGCCACCTCTCAGGAGCCCGGAGGAAAACTGTTTTTT. It is translated as CATSQEPGGKLFF.

The chain employs TRBV10-3 and TRBJ2-1; D may be TRBD1 (5 bases). V dropped 6 bases and J dropped 3 bases, with 12 bases sitting between them. CDR3 length equals 14 residues. CDR1 and CDR2 (germline): ENHRY, SYGVKD. In DNA, the CDR3 is TGTGCCATCAGGGACATTTCCGGCTACAATGAGCAGTTCTTC. Encoded protein: CAIRDISGYNEQFF.

A remark on this clone: The junction and the germline gene differ at one end; a read error may be behind it. The chain has TRBV5-4 and TRBJ2-7, with a tentative D call TRBD2 (7 bases). The CDR3 consists of 15 residues. CDR1 SGHNT and CDR2 YYREEE come from the germline V gene (reference sequence). The CDR3 nucleotides are TGCGCCAGCAGCCTCCAACCGGGGGGCCGGAACGAGCAGTACTTC. Translation gives CASSLQPGGRNEQYF.

The chain recombines TRBV7-9 with TRBJ2-2; a weak D match, TRBD2 (6 bases). The CDR3 runs to 15 residues. Between the trimmed V and J ends, which lost 0 bases and 2 bases, there was a span of 7 bases. Germline V gene lookup returns CDR1 SEHNR and CDR2 FQNEAQ (reference sequence). CDR3 nucleotides: TGTGCCAGCAGCTTAGCGGGGACTAACACCGGGGAGCTGTTTTTT. It yields the protein CASSLAGTNTGELFF.

The chain is built from TRBV6-1 and TRBJ2-5, with TRBD1 matching 10 bases. Germline lookup yields CDR1 MNHNS and CDR2 SASEGT. CDR3 length: 13 residues. The V segment lost 10 bases and the J segment 4 bases; nucleotides outside the gene matches: 6. Here the CDR3 DNA reads TGTGCCACCCGACAGGGGGCACTAGAGACCCAGTACTTC. The encoded protein is CATRQGALETQYF.

This clone was counted a few times. J is TRBJ1-5 and V is TRBV10-1; D is uncertain. The CDR3 extends over 13 amino acids. V lost 0 bases to trimming and J lost 7 bases, with 7 bases between them. From germline, CDR1 is WNHNN and CDR2 SYGVQD (reference sequence). CDR3 bases: TGCGCCAGCAGTGAGTCAGACCGGCAGCCCCAGCATTTT. This encodes CASSESDRQPQHF.

The rearrangement uses TRBV11-2 and TRBJ2-7, with D maybe TRBD1 (6 bases). V gave up 4 bases and J gave up 3 bases, with 16 bases separating them. CDR1 SGHAT and CDR2 FQNNGV come from the germline V gene. This CDR3 has 15 residues. This CDR3 reads CASSSIGQLNYEQYF. CDR3 coding DNA: TGTGCCAGCAGCTCAATAGGACAGCTCAACTACGAGCAGTACTTC.

The gene calls are TRBV28 and TRBJ1-4, with 7 positions matching TRBD1. The CDR3 is 14 amino acids. V trimming: 5 bases; J trimming: 5 bases; junction bases outside the gene matches: 5. CDR1 and CDR2 (germline): MDHEN, SYDVKM. CDR3 in amino acids: CASSISGGNEKLFF. CDR3 DNA sequence: TGTGCCAGCAGTATATCAGGGGGAAATGAAAAACTGTTTTTT.

The genes are TRBV7-2 and TRBJ2-7; 10 bases are shared with TRBD2. Germline lookup yields CDR1 SGHTA and CDR2 FQGNSA. With V trimmed by 4 bases and J by 7 bases, 7 bases remained unmatched. The CDR3 loop spans 14 amino acids. The CDR3: CASSSLAGKGEQYF. For the CDR3, the DNA is TGTGCCAGCAGCTCACTAGCGGGAAAAGGGGAGCAGTACTTC.

V usage is TRBV5-6 and J usage is TRBJ2-3; D may be TRBD1 or TRBD2 (5 bases each). This CDR3 spans 13 amino acids. CDR1 is SGHDT and CDR2 is YYEEEE in the germline V gene. The V end lost 4 bases, the J end lost 1 base, and 7 bases lay between the germline ends. The CDR3, as DNA: TGTGCCAGCAGCCCGGGGCGCACAGATACGCAGTATTTT. Translated: CASSPGRTDTQYF.

V usage is TRBV14 and J usage is TRBJ1-2, with D hard to call. Looked up from germline, CDR1 is SGHDN and CDR2 is FVKESK. CDR3 length: 15 amino acids. Trimming shortened V by 6 bases and J by 4 bases, and 18 bases separated the two germline ends. The chain's CDR3 is CASSLSGSPFYGYTF. DNA for the CDR3: TGTGCCAGCAGTCTATCCGGGTCGCCATTCTATGGCTACACCTTC.

The rearrangement joins TRBV7-2 to TRBJ1-3, with unresolved D. The germline V gene encodes CDR1 SGHTA and CDR2 FQGNSA. Trimming took off 5 bases at V and 1 base at J, with 12 bases between the two ends. CDR3 size: 15 residues. CDR3 in DNA: TGTGCCAGCAGCCTGACGTGGGATTCTGGAAACACCATATATTTT. The encoded protein is CASSLTWDSGNTIYF.

The chain combines TRBV5-1 with TRBJ2-2; 12 bases are shared with TRBD1. The CDR3 covers 16 residues. The junction had 8 bases not matched to a gene; V was cut back by 4 bases and J by 7 bases. Per the germline V gene, CDR1 is SGHRS and CDR2 is YFSETQ. For the CDR3, the DNA is TGCGCCAGCAGCGGGGGACAGGGGGCACTGGGCGGGGAGCTGTTTTTT. Translated: CASSGGQGALGGELFF.

The chain uses TRBV6-1 and TRBJ1-2; D may be TRBD1 (5 bases). The length of the CDR3 is 13 residues. The germline V and J ends were trimmed by 4 bases and 7 bases, with 13 bases remaining between them. CDR1 and CDR2 from the germline V gene are MNHNS and SASEGT. CDR3: CASSGLPGRGYTF. The CDR3 bases are TGTGCCAGCAGTGGCCTCCCAGGGCGTGGCTACACCTTC.

This chain connects TRBV15 to TRBJ1-1, with a tentative D call TRBD1 (5 bases). Between the trimmed V and J ends, which lost 0 bases and 4 bases, there was a span of 15 bases. In germline, CDR1 is LNHNV, CDR2 YYDKDF (reference sequence). The CDR3 contains 16 residues. The CDR3 loop is CATSRDMVGQGTEAFF. CDR3 nucleotide sequence: TGTGCCACCAGCAGAGATATGGTGGGGCAGGGCACTGAAGCTTTCTTT.

This chain links TRBV27 with TRBJ2-3; weak D call: TRBD1 (6 bases). CDR1 is MNHEY and CDR2 is SMNVEV in the germline V gene (reference sequence). V was trimmed by 6 bases and J by 4 bases, leaving 14 bases between them. The CDR3 spans 14 residues. The CDR3 coding sequence is TGTGCCAGCAGACCCTACAGGACAGCAGATACGCAGTATTTT. This sequence encodes CASRPYRTADTQYF.

This clone was found once. The genes are TRBV5-4 and TRBJ2-3; D is unclear. This CDR3 region has 13 residues. V lost 2 bases to trimming and J lost 0 bases, with 4 bases between them. Germline-derived CDR1 and CDR2 are SGHNT and YYREEE (reference sequence). For the CDR3, the DNA is TGTGCCAGCAGCTTCGTCAGCACAGATACGCAGTATTTT. Translation gives CASSFVSTDTQYF.

The chain couples TRBV29-1 to TRBJ1-4; no firm D call. This CDR3 comprises 13 residues. The V gene's germline CDR1 is SQVTM and CDR2 ANQGSEA. V lost 5 bases and J lost 0, with 7 bases in between. CDR3 coding DNA: TGCAGCGTTCGACTCACAACTAATGAAAAACTGTTTTTT. Translation gives CSVRLTTNEKLFF. The whole variable domain, remainder taken from reference TRBV29-1 and TRBJ1-4, is SAVISQKPSRDICQRGTSLTIQCQVDSQVTMMFWYRQQPGQSLTLIATANQGSEATYESGFVIDKFPISRPNLTFSTLTVSNMSPEDSSIYLCSVRLTTNEKLFFGSGTQLSVL.

For this clone: One end of the junction does not line up with germline, which may come from a read error. This chain uses TRBV5-5 with TRBJ2-7, with D perhaps being TRBD1 or TRBD2 (5 bases each). This CDR3 contains 13 residues. Germline CDR1 and CDR2: SGHKS and YYEKEE (reference sequence). The CDR3, as DNA: TGTGCCAGCAGTTTGGGACCGGACCACGAGCAGTACTTC. Its translation is CASSLGPDHEQYF.